The clone carrying this T cell receptor beta chain has a single count. Its antigen is as yet unknown. The CDR3 has 15 amino acids. Germline V gives CDR1 SGHTA, CDR2 FQGNSA. With 5 bases removed from V and 5 bases from J, the gap between germline ends came to 16 bases. This sample is part of a study of shared clonotypes between healthy human individuals. Study results and caveats: Generation probabilities were higher for clonotypes shared across all four sorted-subset donors than for unshared ones. Generally, naive subsets came out with larger estimated richness than memory subsets. Blood was the only sampled material, and tissue repertoires likely differ.

Each replicate PCR on the sorted subsets used 150 to 200 ng DNA (around 31,000 T cell genomes). The assay was immunoSEQ multiplex PCR, and TCRdb's table has in-frame clones only and misses some. The profile shows about 380,000 clones, 90% to 98% of them singletons. V gene TRBV7-2 combines with J gene TRBJ1-5; D gene uncertain. Input material: memory CD8+ T cells sorted from blood. This sample's subset: CD45RO+ cells pooled with CCR7-negative TemRA cells. The TCR comes from a man aged 30-40 years in good health. CDR3 DNA: TGTGCCAGCAGCCCGCCAACGATGGGAGATCAGCCCCAGCATTTT. Translation: CASSPPTMGDQPQHF. Using reference TRBV7-2 and TRBJ1-5 for the parts outside the CDR3, the full variable domain is GAGVSQSPSNKVTEKGKDVELRCDPISGHTALYWYRQSLGQGLEFLIYFQGNSAPDKSGLPSDRFSAERTGGSVSTLTIQRTQQEDSAVYLCASSPPTMGDQPQHFGDGTRLSIL.